This TCR beta chain was sequenced in a study of T cell responses to AZD1222 COVID-19 vaccine. General observations from the study: Donors, mostly white British, included more females; clonal diversity was possibly underestimated. The repertoires were collected only after the peak T cell response. The study found vaccine-associated CD4 TCRs spanning spike, dominant at 160-218 and 743-854. At study baseline, merely several AZD1222 recipients were seropositive.

The table came from immunoSEQ multiplex PCR; TCRdb's copy has only in-frame clones and leaves some out. Of approximately 150,000 clones detected, approximately 90% appear once; the ten largest clones hold approximately 4.7%. Between the trimmed V and J ends, which lost 6 bases and 8 bases, there was a span of 14 bases. CDR3 length equals 13 residues. Germline-derived CDR1 and CDR2 are MNHEY and SVGAGI. About this clone itself: Its antigen is undetermined.

V usage is TRBV6-5 and J usage is TRBJ1-3; D unclear. This TCR was sampled from an adult in good health. The sample here was peripheral blood, taken on day 0 of AZD1222 vaccination. CDR3 in amino acids: CASRRAPADTIYF. In DNA form, the CDR3 reads TGTGCCAGCAGACGGGCCCCGGCAGACACCATATATTTT.